This TCR beta chain was recovered during a study of blood T cells in healthy people across ages. Study at large: Every two T cells gave about one barcoded beta molecule via template switching.

Study-level results: Naive T cell percentage strongly correlated with TCR beta diversity.

The count of this clonotype is one. Its antigen is as yet unknown. For the second PCR, which ran for about 7 to 11 cycles, a sample-barcoded 5' primer and a J-beta primer mix were used. A tag from a template-switch adaptor with 12 random nucleotides marked each cDNA molecule. TCRdb ran MiXCR on the 5' RACE reads and lists one entry per CDR3 protein. The table has about 580,000 distinct CDR3 sequences, around 50% seen once. Trimming removed 5 bases at V and 2 bases at J, with 24 bases between. This CDR3 has 18 residues. The sample consisted of blood. The TCR was taken from an elderly man in good health. The gene calls are TRBV12-3 or TRBV12-4 and TRBJ2-5; possibly TRBD1 or TRBD2 for D (5 bases each). CDR3 protein: CASSPYGELPGPQETQYF. DNA for the CDR3: TGTGCCAGCAGTCCTTACGGGGAATTGCCGGGACCGCAAGAGACCCAGTACTTC.